Listed below are T cell receptor beta chains from one sample, sequenced in a study of regulatory dendritic cells for organ transplantation. Some clones are missing from TCRdb's copy, which holds only in-frame ones; the method was immunoSEQ multiplex PCR. Of roughly 28,000 clones listed, roughly 80% are singletons. The sample comprised naive CD4+ T cells from blood. The receptors come from a human donor in good health. Both conserved end residues are part of each CDR3. The D gene is left open where the match is weak. Size tells how often a clone was seen (once, few, many) or the class of an expanded clone, and some rows leave it out.

few . TRBJ2-7 TRBV2 CASSLGKLALHEQYF TGTGCCAGCAGCCTGGGTAAGCTAGCGTTGCACGAGCAGTACTTC
. . TRBJ2-1 TRBV5-4 CASSLSTGHNEQFF TGTGCCAGCAGCTTGTCAACAGGGCACAATGAGCAGTTCTTC
. . TRBJ1-2 TRBV6-1 CASSEGAGPYGYTF TGTGCCAGCAGTGAAGGAGCAGGTCCATATGGCTACACCTTC
. . TRBJ1-2 TRBV5-1 CASSLDGGRSYGYTF TGCGCCAGCAGCTTGGACGGGGGTAGGTCCTATGGCTACACCTTC
. TRBD2 TRBJ2-3 TRBV5-1 CASSLGAGLAGVTDTQYF TGCGCCAGCAGCTTGGGCGCTGGACTAGCGGGGGTTACAGATACGCAGTATTTT
. TRBD1 TRBJ1-2 TRBV6-5 CASRSSGTANYGYTF TGTGCCAGCAGATCCTCCGGGACAGCTAACTATGGCTACACCTTC
few TRBD2 TRBJ2-3 TRBV10-3 CAITGSRGGSTDTQYF TGTGCCATCACCGGTTCGCGGGGGGGAAGCACAGATACGCAGTATTTT
. TRBD1 TRBJ2-3 TRBV2 CASSDRDRGVTDTQYF TGTGCCAGCAGTGATAGAGACAGGGGGGTCACAGATACGCAGTATTTT
. TRBD2 TRBJ2-5 TRBV2 CASRWTRDETQYF TGTGCCAGCAGGTGGACTAGGGACGAGACCCAGTACTTC
. TRBD1 TRBJ2-2 TRBV6-5 CASSHRGANTGELFF TGTGCCAGCAGTCACAGGGGGGCGAACACCGGGGAGCTGTTTTTT
. . TRBJ1-1 TRBV5-4 CASSLEGGSSTEAFF TGTGCCAGCAGCTTGGAGGGAGGGAGCTCCACTGAAGCTTTCTTT
. TRBD2 TRBJ2-1 TRBV7-2 CASSLAPKSGGNYNEQFF TGTGCCAGCAGCTTAGCCCCCAAGAGCGGGGGCAACTACAATGAGCAGTTCTTC
. TRBD1 TRBJ2-2 TRBV9 CASSVRGGQGAYTGELFF TGTGCCAGCAGCGTACGCGGCGGACAGGGGGCTTACACCGGGGAGCTGTTTTTT
. TRBD1 TRBJ2-5 TRBV2 CASRLKQGAFIETQYF TGTGCCAGCAGACTGAAACAGGGGGCCTTTATTGAGACCCAGTACTTC
. TRBD1 TRBJ2-7 TRBV5-1 CASSFGTGGYEQYF TGCGCCAGCAGCTTCGGGACAGGGGGTTACGAGCAGTACTTC
. TRBD2 TRBJ2-3 TRBV4-1 CASSKGESGDDTQYF TGCGCCAGCAGCAAGGGAGAAAGCGGGGACGATACGCAGTATTTT
. . TRBJ1-1 TRBV5-8 CASSLVEAEAFF TGTGCCAGCAGCTTGGTAGAGGCGGAAGCTTTCTTT
. . TRBJ2-7 TRBV4-2 CASSPKGLPGYEQYF TGTGCCAGCAGCCCTAAGGGACTCCCGGGGTACGAGCAGTACTTC
few . TRBJ1-5 TRBV5-1 CASSLMRSEGVGNQPQHF TGCGCCAGCAGCTTGATGCGTTCGGAGGGTGTAGGCAATCAGCCCCAGCATTTT
. . TRBJ2-5 TRBV5-1 CASSLEGQGGQETQYF TGCGCCAGCAGCTTGGAGGGACAAGGAGGCCAAGAGACCCAGTACTTC
. TRBD2 TRBJ2-3 TRBV7-9 CASSLGTTTDTQYF TGTGCCAGCAGCCTAGGGACTACCACAGATACGCAGTATTTT
. . TRBJ1-4 TRBV18 CASSPSQGLNEKLFF TGTGCCAGCTCACCAAGTCAGGGGCTTAATGAAAAACTGTTTTTT
. . TRBJ1-5 TRBV15 CATSSVSGNQPQHF TGTGCCACCAGCAGCGTAAGCGGCAATCAGCCCCAGCATTTT
. TRBD1 TRBJ1-2 TRBV27 CASSFDRGLLFYGYTF TGTGCCAGCAGTTTCGACAGGGGGCTTCTTTTTTATGGCTACACCTTC
. TRBD1 TRBJ1-2 TRBV6-1 CASSATGGSPSYGYTF TGTGCCAGCAGTGCCACAGGGGGGTCCCCCTCCTATGGCTACACCTTC
. TRBD1 TRBJ1-5 TRBV6-1 CASSEGWYRGGNQPQHF TGTGCCAGCAGTGAAGGGTGGTACAGGGGCGGCAATCAGCCCCAGCATTTT
. TRBD1 TRBJ2-5 TRBV14 CASSQLPGQGSLQETQYF TGTGCCAGCAGCCAACTTCCGGGACAGGGGTCCCTCCAAGAGACCCAGTACTTC
. TRBD2 TRBJ2-2 TRBV7-7 CASSIREDTGELFF TGTGCTAGCAGCATACGGGAGGACACCGGGGAGCTGTTTTTT
. TRBD2 TRBJ2-3 TRBV4-2 CASSLGGGTDTQYF TGTGCCAGCAGCCTTGGGGGGGGCACAGATACGCAGTATTTT
. . TRBJ2-7 TRBV27 CASSPDSAYEQYF TGTGCCAGCAGCCCGGACAGCGCCTACGAGCAGTACTTC
few . TRBJ1-5 TRBV12-5 CASGYGQSNQPQHF TGTGCTAGTGGCTACGGACAGTCTAATCAGCCCCAGCATTTT
. . TRBJ1-2 TRBV10-3 CAISDPRYYGYTF TGTGCCATCAGTGATCCCAGGTACTATGGCTACACCTTC
. TRBD1 TRBJ1-1 TRBV27 CASSRTGGGTEAFF TGTGCCAGCAGTCGGACAGGGGGGGGCACTGAAGCTTTCTTT